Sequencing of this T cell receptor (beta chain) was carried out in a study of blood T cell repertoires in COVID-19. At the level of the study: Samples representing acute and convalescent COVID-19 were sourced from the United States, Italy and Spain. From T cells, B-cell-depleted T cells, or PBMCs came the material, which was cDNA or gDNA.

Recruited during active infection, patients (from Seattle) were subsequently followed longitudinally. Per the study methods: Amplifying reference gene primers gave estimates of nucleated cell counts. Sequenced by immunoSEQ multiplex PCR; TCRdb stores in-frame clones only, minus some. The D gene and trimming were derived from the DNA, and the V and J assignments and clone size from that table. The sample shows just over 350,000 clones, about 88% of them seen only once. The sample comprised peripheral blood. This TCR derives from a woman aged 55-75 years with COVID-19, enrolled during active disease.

The CDR3 region has the DNA TGTGCCAGCAGTTACGAGCGGCTGACAGATACGCAGTATTTT. Its translation: CASSYERLTDTQYF. V is TRBV6-5 and J is TRBJ2-3, with D perhaps matching TRBD2 (5 bases). This CDR3 region has 14 residues. The germline V and J ends were trimmed by 2 bases and 3 bases, with 9 bases remaining between them. Germline CDR1 MNHEY, CDR2 SVGAGI.